These 32 T cell receptor beta chains were all obtained from the same sample, sequenced in a study of T cell responses to AZD1222 COVID-19 vaccine. Clones were sequenced by immunoSEQ multiplex PCR, and TCRdb holds only the in-frame ones, with some missing. The data contain 150,000 to 200,000 clones, 90% to 95% of them seen just once; the ten biggest clones take up approximately 1.3%. This specimen was peripheral blood, taken 28 days after the second AZD1222 dose. The source of these receptors is an adult who received the AZD1222 COVID-19 vaccine.

This clone has just a few counts. V gene TRBV4-1 combines with J gene TRBJ1-6; D call uncertain. CDR3 size: 16 residues. Deletions cut 0 bases from V and 7 bases from J, with 13 bases between. Germline V gene sequence: CDR1 MGHRA, CDR2 YSYEKL. The CDR3 spells CASSQDRGSGNSPLHF. CDR3 nucleotide sequence: TGCGCCAGCAGCCAAGACAGAGGATCGGGCAATTCACCCCTCCACTTT.

V and J are TRBV5-4 and TRBJ2-7; 9 bases match TRBD1. V was clipped by 3 bases and J by 1 base; unmatched bases: 8. CDR3 length equals 16 residues. The germline V gene encodes CDR1 SGHNT and CDR2 YYREEE (reference sequence). This chain's CDR3 is CASSSPPGQGSYEQYF. CDR3 bases: TGTGCCAGCAGCTCTCCTCCGGGACAGGGATCCTACGAGCAGTACTTC.

The rearrangement links TRBV7-9 to TRBJ2-3, with TRBD2 matching over 9 bases. Germline V gives CDR1 SEHNR, CDR2 FQNEAQ (reference sequence). The CDR3 has 17 residues. Trimming removed 3 bases from V and 1 base from J; junction bases left unmatched: 8. The CDR3 spells CASSFLQVAGGTDTQYF. CDR3 coding DNA: TGTGCCAGCAGCTTCTTGCAAGTAGCGGGAGGCACAGATACGCAGTATTTT.

The chain has TRBV18 and TRBJ2-7, with TRBD1 as a possible D gene (6 bases). V gave up 1 base and J gave up 4 bases, with 11 bases separating them. The CDR3 totals 14 residues. The germline V gene has CDR1 KGHSH and CDR2 LQKENI. The CDR3: CASSPLQDSYEQYF. The CDR3 coding sequence is TGTGCCAGCTCACCACTCCAGGACAGTTACGAGCAGTACTTC.

V and J are TRBV7-9 and TRBJ2-7; possibly TRBD2 for D (6 bases). Deletions cut 10 bases from V and 1 base from J, with 17 bases between. Germline CDR1 reads SEHNR; CDR2 reads FQNEAQ (reference sequence). The CDR3 sequence is 14 residues long. This CDR3 is CAIGGTDRSYEQYF. The CDR3 DNA sequence: TGTGCCATCGGCGGGACGGATAGGTCCTACGAGCAGTACTTC. Filled out from reference TRBV7-9 and TRBJ2-7, the complete variable domain reads DTGVSQNPRHKITKRGQNVTFRCDPISEHNRLYWYRQTLGQGPEFLTYFQNEAQLEKSRLLSDRFSAERPKGSFSTLEIQRTEQGDSAMYLCAIGGTDRSYEQYFGPGTRLTVT.

This sequence joins TRBV15 and TRBJ2-2, with TRBD2 as a possible D gene (7 bases). The CDR3 is 15 amino acids. V lost 3 bases to trimming and J lost 4 bases, with 12 bases between them. Germline lookup yields CDR1 LNHNV and CDR2 YYDKDF (reference sequence). CDR3 sequence: CATSSGGPSTGELFF. The DNA of the CDR3 is TGTGCCACCAGCAGCGGGGGGCCAAGCACCGGGGAGCTGTTTTTT.

The CDR3 region is CASSLGSSTGELFF. In DNA form, the CDR3 reads TGTGCCAGCAGCTTAGGGTCTAGCACCGGGGAGCTGTTTTTT. V usage is TRBV7-3 and J usage is TRBJ2-2; D is unclear. Germline-derived CDR1 and CDR2 are SGHTA and FQGTGA. The CDR3 has 14 residues. Trimming removed 2 bases at V and 4 bases at J, with 8 bases between.

The rearrangement uses TRBV27 and TRBJ2-1; 12 bases line up with TRBD2. This CDR3 is built from 18 residues. Germline CDR1 is MNHEY and CDR2 is SMNVEV (reference sequence). The V segment lost 2 bases and the J segment 0 bases; nucleotides outside the gene matches: 5. Written as DNA, the CDR3 is TGTGCCAGCAGTTTACGACTAGCGGGAGCCGCCTCCTACAATGAGCAGTTCTTC. Translating it yields CASSLRLAGAASYNEQFF.

The chain couples TRBV6-5 to TRBJ2-7, with D maybe TRBD2 (5 bases). Germline V lookup: CDR1 MNHEY, CDR2 SVGAGI. The CDR3 has 13 amino acids. Trimming removed 11 bases at V and 2 bases at J, with 16 bases between. The DNA of the CDR3 is TGTGCCTCCCACCGGGATATGACCTACGAGCAGTACTTC. The encoded protein is CASHRDMTYEQYF.

The chain employs TRBV11-1 and TRBJ1-1, with TRBD1 matching over 7 bases. Germline CDR1 SGHAT, CDR2 FQDESV (reference sequence). This CDR3 region has 16 residues. V lost 2 bases to trimming and J lost 5 bases; unmatched junction nucleotides: 11. The CDR3 nucleotides read TGTGCCAGCAGCTTACTGGACAGGCCCCGTTGGACTGAAGCTTTCTTT. Amino acid sequence: CASSLLDRPRWTEAFF.

This CDR3 is CASSQFLGRADTQYF. The CDR3 DNA sequence: TGTGCCAGCAGCCAATTCCTAGGAAGAGCAGATACGCAGTATTTT. The genes are TRBV14 and TRBJ2-3; D is undetermined. Looked up from germline, CDR1 is SGHDN and CDR2 is FVKESK. V lost 2 bases and J 4 bases, leaving 13 bases between the germline ends. The CDR3 is 15 amino acids. Drawing the rest from reference TRBV14 and TRBJ2-3, the complete variable domain is EAGVTQFPSHSVIEKGQTVTLRCDPISGHDNLYWYRRVMGKEIKFLLHFVKESKQDESGMPNNRFLAERTGGTYSTLKVQPAELEDSGVYFCASSQFLGRADTQYFGPGTRLTVL.

This clone has more than one count but fewer than ten. The rearrangement uses TRBV10-1 and TRBJ2-3, with 10 bases lining up with TRBD2. Trimming removed 8 bases from V and 0 bases from J; junction bases left unmatched: 5. Germline V CDR1 and CDR2: WNHNN, SYGVQD (reference sequence). The length of the CDR3 is 15 residues. The CDR3 sequence: CASPSGGASTDTQYF. CDR3 bases: TGCGCCAGCCCTAGCGGGGGAGCTAGCACAGATACGCAGTATTTT.

The CDR3 loop reads CASSPTDGNLNTIYF. Here the CDR3 DNA reads TGTGCCAGCAGCCCTACCGACGGAAACTTAAACACCATATATTTT. This sequence joins TRBV9 and TRBJ1-3, with unresolved D. The CDR3 has 15 amino acids. V shed 4 bases and J shed 6 bases, with 17 bases lying between them. Germline values: CDR1 SGDLS, CDR2 YYNGEE. The full variable domain, rest sourced from reference TRBV9 and TRBJ1-3, is DSGVTQTPKHLITATGQRVTLRCSPRSGDLSVYWYQQSLDQGLQFLIQYYNGEERAKGNILERFSAQQFPDLHSELNLSSLELGDSALYFCASSPTDGNLNTIYFGEGSWLTVV.

The gene calls are TRBV15 and TRBJ1-3; D may be TRBD1 (6 bases). Germline V lookup: CDR1 LNHNV, CDR2 YYDKDF (reference sequence). V was cut by 4 bases and J by 1 base, with 11 bases left in between. This CDR3 has 15 residues. Here the CDR3 DNA reads TGTGCCACCAGCAAACAACAGGGATCTGGAAACACCATATATTTT. This sequence encodes CATSKQQGSGNTIYF.

The chain couples TRBV6-2 or TRBV6-3 to TRBJ2-7; D uncertain. V was shortened by 0 bases and J by 1 base, with 1 base between the two germline ends. The CDR3 has 12 amino acids. Germline CDR1 MNHEY, CDR2 SVGEGT. CDR3 in amino acids: CASSYSSYEQYF. Written as DNA, the CDR3 is TGTGCCAGCAGTTACTCTTCCTACGAGCAGTACTTC.

The chain joins TRBV4-3 to TRBJ2-3, with 11 positions matching TRBD2. Germline loops: CDR1 LGHNA, CDR2 YSLEER. With V trimmed by 4 bases and J by 0 bases, 3 bases remained unmatched. The CDR3 length is 16 residues. Written as DNA, the CDR3 is TGCGCCAGCAGCCCTGGGACTAGCGGAAGCACAGATACGCAGTATTTT. Residues: CASSPGTSGSTDTQYF.

The genes are TRBV6-2 or TRBV6-3 and TRBJ2-7; a possible D gene is TRBD2 (6 bases). The length of the CDR3 is 15 residues. Per germline, CDR1 MNHEY and CDR2 SVGEGT. V gave up 0 bases and J gave up 0 bases, with 9 bases separating them. The DNA for the CDR3 is TGTGCCAGCAGTTACTCGCCGGGGGACTCCTACGAGCAGTACTTC. This sequence encodes CASSYSPGDSYEQYF.

The V call is TRBV6-5, the J call TRBJ2-2; D is undetermined. Trimming stripped 6 bases from V and 1 base from J, with 9 bases between. This CDR3 is 14 amino acids long. Germline lookup yields CDR1 MNHEY and CDR2 SVGAGI. In DNA form, the CDR3 reads TGTGCCAGCAGGGGTGTGCGGAACACCGGGGAGCTGTTTTTT. Protein product: CASRGVRNTGELFF.

The sample holds one count of this clone. The chain links TRBV4-1 to TRBJ1-1; a weak D match, TRBD1 (5 bases). The germline V gene encodes CDR1 MGHRA and CDR2 YSYEKL. The CDR3 loop spans 14 amino acids. Trimming cost V 4 bases and J 0 bases, with 9 bases left between them. For the CDR3, the DNA is TGCGCCAGCAGCCTGACAGTTATGAACACTGAAGCTTTCTTT. It translates to CASSLTVMNTEAFF.

The chain uses TRBV19 and TRBJ1-5; 8 nucleotides line up with TRBD1. V lost 3 bases and J lost 2; bases outside the gene matches: 12. The CDR3 runs 18 residues. Germline V gene sequence: CDR1 LNHDA, CDR2 SQIVND (reference sequence). The DNA for the CDR3 is TGTGCCAGTAGTATCCTCCGACAGGGGCGTATAGGCAATCAGCCCCAGCATTTT. It translates to CASSILRQGRIGNQPQHF.

This clone showed up just a few times. The chain uses TRBV7-9 and TRBJ1-2, with D possibly TRBD1 on 6 matching bases. Germline CDR1 and CDR2: SEHNR and FQNEAQ (reference sequence). Trimming took off 3 bases at V and 11 bases at J, with 13 bases between the two ends. This CDR3 has 12 residues. The CDR3 DNA is TGTGCCAGCAGCTTTAACAGGGTATCGTACACCTTC. This gives the protein CASSFNRVSYTF.

About this clone itself: Other DNA sequences in the sample encode the same CDR3. This rearrangement joins TRBV7-9 to TRBJ1-1; perhaps TRBD1 as D (5 bases). The germline V gene encodes CDR1 SEHNR and CDR2 FQNEAQ (reference sequence). This CDR3 is 14 amino acids long. Deletions cut 2 bases from V and 1 base from J, with 8 bases between. This chain's CDR3 is CASSLLGGNTEAFF. Here the CDR3 DNA reads TGTGCCAGCAGCTTACTGGGGGGGAACACTGAAGCTTTCTTT.

This rearrangement joins TRBV4-3 to TRBJ1-2; D uncertain. Trimming left V 0 bases short and J 4 bases short, with 12 bases between. Germline V gene lookup returns CDR1 LGHNA and CDR2 YSLEER. This CDR3 region has 15 residues. The CDR3 DNA reads as TGCGCCAGCAGCCAAGATCCACGGGCCCCCTATGGCTACACCTTC. Protein: CASSQDPRAPYGYTF.

The chain recombines TRBV5-4 with TRBJ1-2; D perhaps matches TRBD1 (5 bases). Trimming stripped 4 bases from V and 5 bases from J, with 15 bases between. CDR1 SGHNT and CDR2 YYREEE come from the germline V gene (reference sequence). The CDR3 consists of 14 residues. CDR3 sequence: CASSKNRNPYGYTF. CDR3 in DNA: TGTGCCAGCAGCAAAAACAGGAATCCTTATGGCTACACCTTC.

This sequence joins TRBV27 and TRBJ1-5; D not certain. V lost 0 bases to trimming and J lost 1 base, with 7 bases between them. The CDR3 totals 15 residues. Germline V gene lookup returns CDR1 MNHEY and CDR2 SMNVEV (reference sequence). The CDR3 here is CASSLSGFSNQPQHF. The CDR3 region has the DNA TGTGCCAGCAGTTTATCGGGTTTCAGCAATCAGCCCCAGCATTTT.

The chain couples TRBV27 to TRBJ1-2; possible D gene TRBD1, 5 bases. The CDR3 covers 14 residues. V gave up 6 bases and J gave up 5 bases, with 16 bases separating them. The germline V gene encodes CDR1 MNHEY and CDR2 SMNVEV (reference sequence). The CDR3 DNA follows: TGTGCCAGCAGCCCGACGGGGACGGAGTATGGCTACACCTTC. It translates to CASSPTGTEYGYTF.

This sequence joins TRBV6-5 and TRBJ1-2; no firm D call. The CDR3 is made up of 14 amino acids. Germline values: CDR1 MNHEY, CDR2 SVGAGI. The V end was cut by 2 bases, the J end by 2 bases, with 9 bases between. The CDR3 bases are TGTGCCAGCAGTTACGGGAGAGAGAACTATGGCTACACCTTC. It encodes CASSYGRENYGYTF.

The chain joins TRBV6-6 to TRBJ1-6; 7 bases agree with TRBD1. CDR1 and CDR2 from the germline V gene are MNHNY and SVGAGI (reference sequence). The CDR3 is 14 residues long. Germline trimming cut 6 bases from V and 5 bases from J; bases unmatched to any gene: 4. CDR3 in amino acids: CASSLRGDNSPLHF. The DNA for the CDR3 is TGTGCCAGCAGCCTCAGGGGGGATAATTCACCCCTCCACTTT.

This clone was recorded once. The V call is TRBV7-9, the J call TRBJ1-5; D uncertain. Trimming cost V 8 bases and J 7 bases, with 12 bases left between them. Germline lookup yields CDR1 SEHNR and CDR2 FQNEAQ (reference sequence). The CDR3 covers 12 residues. The CDR3 nucleotides read TGTGCCAGCGGTTTCCCTGGGCAGCCCCAGCATTTT. Translated: CASGFPGQPQHF.

The chain combines TRBV29-1 with TRBJ2-3; no definite D call. Germline V gene data show CDR1 as SQVTM and CDR2 as ANQGSEA. The CDR3 runs to 11 residues. V lost 2 bases and J 8 bases, leaving 8 bases between the germline ends. CDR3 protein: CSVEFIGTQYF. CDR3 coding DNA: TGCAGCGTTGAATTTATAGGTACGCAGTATTTT.

The chain has TRBV10-3 and TRBJ2-3; possible D gene TRBD1, 6 bases. Germline CDR1 is ENHRY and CDR2 is SYGVKD. Trimming took off 7 bases at V and 2 bases at J, with 13 bases between the two ends. The CDR3 runs 14 residues. CDR3 residues: CAINRQAVTDTQYF. DNA for the CDR3: TGTGCCATCAATCGACAGGCGGTCACAGATACGCAGTATTTT.

CDR3 DNA: TGTGCCAGCAGCCAAATACAGGGGGCGGTCGGTAGAGCTTTCTTT. This translates into CASSQIQGAVGRAFF. This rearrangement joins TRBV3-1 (or the pseudogene TRBV3-2) to TRBJ1-1, with 9 bases matching TRBD1. CDR1 LGHDT and CDR2 YNNKEL come from the germline V gene (reference sequence). After removal of 2 bases from V and 10 bases from J, the junction contained 11 bases not matched to a gene. The CDR3 loop spans 15 amino acids.